Below, one TCR beta chain is given with its context. Its antigen is unknown. No clone much larger than this one lies a single base away; base qualities are absent. CDR1 and CDR2 are drawn from the germline V gene: KGHDR, SFDVKD. The CDR3 contains 14 residues, cysteine and phenylalanine counted. Only the CDR3 region is kept as DNA, spanning 42 bases read in frame from base 1. The junction carries 12 bases between V and J, which are trimmed by 6 bases and 4 bases respectively. One collaborating source in Seattle enrolled patients during active infection and followed them longitudinally through the course of disease. The collaborating institutions used their own protocols to collect whole blood in K2EDTA tubes. For TCRbeta analysis, collaborators shipped samples as frozen whole blood, isolated PBMCs, or DNA extracted from either of those sample types. The sample belongs to a study of blood T cell repertoires in COVID-19 (dated by TCRdb to 2018 to 2021). Study-wide context: The collaborator samples originated in the United States, Italy and Spain and spanned the acute and convalescent phases of COVID-19. Nearly every sample came with metadata listing a de-identified subject ID, COVID-19 status, age in years and sex. Where HLA class I and class II types were available, the types were taken from metadata supplied by the sample provider, not from assay-based typing. The dataset comprised deeply sampled blood TCRbeta repertoires from subjects exposed to, actively infected with, or recovered from COVID-19. The material from the prospective study consisted of cDNA or gDNA derived from T cells, B-cell-depleted T cells, or PBMCs. The repertoires were released in a freely available public database intended as a resource for research on the immune response to SARS-CoV-2. Samples came from the ongoing ImmuneRACE study (first 160 participants) plus 1,254 subjects from 6 global collaborators. The full study reports these points: The amount of clinical and demographic metadata varied by source and participant and was provided uncurated.

The immunoSEQ Assay, a bias-controlled multiplex PCR, was used to amplify TCRbeta CDR3 regions from genomic DNA. The paper's data handling went like this. The number of nucleated cells in each sample was estimated from the amplification of reference gene primers within the assay. To quantify the absolute abundance of each unique TCRbeta CDR3 rearrangement, sequence reads were collapsed and filtered. Productive Simpson clonality was computed per sample as the square root of Simpson's diversity index over productive rearrangements. TCRdb provides this immuneACCESS table in a form limited to in-frame rearrangements. Some clones are lacking; in checked studies, under half of them reflect an unresolved V gene, and why the rest are absent is not known. That table furnishes V, J and clone size, whereas the DNA furnished D and trimming. This sample has over 150,000 clones in its table, and 70% to 90% of those were observed once. The top ten clonotypes cover 8% to 9% of the sample.

The chain uses TRBV24-1 and TRBJ1-5; no D gene can be assigned with confidence. Sequencing was carried out using peripheral blood. The sequence was obtained from a woman between 55 and 75 years old with COVID-19, enrolled during active disease. The CDR3 protein is CATSRSSSNQPQHF. The sequenced DNA: TGTGCCACCAGTCGGTCCTCTTCGAATCAGCCCCAGCATTTT.